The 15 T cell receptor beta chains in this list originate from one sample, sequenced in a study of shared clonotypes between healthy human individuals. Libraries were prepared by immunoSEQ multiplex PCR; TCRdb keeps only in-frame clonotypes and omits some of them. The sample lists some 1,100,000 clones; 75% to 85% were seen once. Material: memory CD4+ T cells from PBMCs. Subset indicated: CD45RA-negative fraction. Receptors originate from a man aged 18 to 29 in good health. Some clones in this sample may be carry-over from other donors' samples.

The CDR3 reads CASSQGLGSRPYGYTF. CDR3 nucleotides: TGCGCCAGCAGCCAAGGCTTGGGGAGCCGACCATATGGCTACACCTTC. This sequence joins TRBV4-1 and TRBJ1-2, with D hard to call. The germline V gene encodes CDR1 MGHRA and CDR2 YSYEKL. Trimming shortened V by 1 base and J by 5 bases, and 17 bases separated the two germline ends. This CDR3 has 16 residues.

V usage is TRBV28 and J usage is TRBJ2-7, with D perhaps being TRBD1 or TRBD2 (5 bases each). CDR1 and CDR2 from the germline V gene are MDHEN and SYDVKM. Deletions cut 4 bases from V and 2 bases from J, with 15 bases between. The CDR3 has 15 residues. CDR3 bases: TGTGCCAGCAGTTCGACCGGGACCGATACCTACGAGCAGTACTTC. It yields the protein CASSSTGTDTYEQYF.

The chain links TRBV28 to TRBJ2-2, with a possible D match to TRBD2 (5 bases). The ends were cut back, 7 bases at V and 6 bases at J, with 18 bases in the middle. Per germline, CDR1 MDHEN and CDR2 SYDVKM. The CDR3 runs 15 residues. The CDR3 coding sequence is TGTGCCAGCATCCACTCACTAGGATCAGCCGGGGAGCTGTTTTTT. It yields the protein CASIHSLGSAGELFF.

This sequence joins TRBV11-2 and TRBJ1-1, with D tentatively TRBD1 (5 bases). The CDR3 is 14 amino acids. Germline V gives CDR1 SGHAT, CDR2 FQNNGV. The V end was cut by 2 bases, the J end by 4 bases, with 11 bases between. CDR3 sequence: CASSLPTGGTEAFF. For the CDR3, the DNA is TGTGCCAGCAGCTTACCGACTGGGGGCACTGAAGCTTTCTTT.

Written as DNA, the CDR3 is TGCGCCAGCAGCCAACCCTGGTTAGGGGGGACTGAAGCTTTCTTT. Its translation is CASSQPWLGGTEAFF. The V and J genes are TRBV4-1 and TRBJ1-1; possibly TRBD1 for D (6 bases). The CDR3 contains 15 residues. The V and J ends lost 2 bases and 5 bases respectively, with 15 bases between them. CDR1 and CDR2 (germline): MGHRA, YSYEKL.

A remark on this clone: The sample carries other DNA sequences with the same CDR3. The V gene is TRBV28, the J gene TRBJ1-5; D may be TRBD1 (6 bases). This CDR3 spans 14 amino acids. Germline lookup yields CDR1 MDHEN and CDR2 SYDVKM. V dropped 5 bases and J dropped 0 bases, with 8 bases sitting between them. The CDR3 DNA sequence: TGTGCCAGCAGTAGGACAGTTAGCAATCAGCCCCAGCATTTT. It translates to CASSRTVSNQPQHF.

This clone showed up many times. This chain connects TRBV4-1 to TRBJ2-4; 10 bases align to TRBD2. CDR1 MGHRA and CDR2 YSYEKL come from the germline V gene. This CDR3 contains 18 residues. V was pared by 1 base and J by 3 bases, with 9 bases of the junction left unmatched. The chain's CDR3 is CASSQGLAGVGDKNIQYF. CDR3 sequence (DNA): TGCGCCAGCAGCCAAGGGCTAGCGGGAGTCGGCGACAAAAACATTCAGTACTTC.

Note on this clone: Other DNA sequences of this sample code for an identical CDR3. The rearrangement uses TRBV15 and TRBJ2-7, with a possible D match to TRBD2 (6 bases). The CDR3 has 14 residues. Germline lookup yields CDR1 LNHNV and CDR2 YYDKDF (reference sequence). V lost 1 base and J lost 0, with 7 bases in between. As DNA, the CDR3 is TGTGCCACCAGCAGAGGGGACTCCTCCTACGAGCAGTACTTC. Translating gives CATSRGDSSYEQYF.

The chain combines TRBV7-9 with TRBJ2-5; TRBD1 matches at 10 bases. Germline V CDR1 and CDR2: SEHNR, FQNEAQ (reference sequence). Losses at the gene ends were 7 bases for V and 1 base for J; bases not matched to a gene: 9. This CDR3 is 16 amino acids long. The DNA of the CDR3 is TGTGCCAGCACTCGGAGGGGACAGGGGCGCCAAGAGACCCAGTACTTC. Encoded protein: CASTRRGQGRQETQYF.

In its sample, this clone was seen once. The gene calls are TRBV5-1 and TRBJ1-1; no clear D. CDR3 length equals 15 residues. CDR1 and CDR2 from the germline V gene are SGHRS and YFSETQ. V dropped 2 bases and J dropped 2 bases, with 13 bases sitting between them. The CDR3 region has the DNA TGCGCCAGCAGCTTACCAGGACGGGCAAACACTGAAGCTTTCTTT. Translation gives CASSLPGRANTEAFF. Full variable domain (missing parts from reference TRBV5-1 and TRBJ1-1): KAGVTQTPRYLIKTRGQQVTLSCSPISGHRSVSWYQQTPGQGLQFLFEYFSETQRNKGNFPGRFSGRQFSNSRSEMNVSTLELGDSALYLCASSLPGRANTEAFFGQGTRLTVV.

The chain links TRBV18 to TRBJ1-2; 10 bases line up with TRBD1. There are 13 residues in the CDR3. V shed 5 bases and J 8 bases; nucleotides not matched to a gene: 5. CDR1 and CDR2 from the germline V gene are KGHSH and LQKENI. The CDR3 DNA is TGTGCCAGCTCAGGGACAGGGGAAGACGGCTACACCTTC. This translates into CASSGTGEDGYTF.

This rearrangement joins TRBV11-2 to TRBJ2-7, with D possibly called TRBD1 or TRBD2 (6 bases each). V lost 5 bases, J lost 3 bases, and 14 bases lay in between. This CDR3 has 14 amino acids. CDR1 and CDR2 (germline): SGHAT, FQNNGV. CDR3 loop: CASSHRGQIYEQYF. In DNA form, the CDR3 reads TGTGCCAGCAGCCATCGGGGGCAAATCTACGAGCAGTACTTC.

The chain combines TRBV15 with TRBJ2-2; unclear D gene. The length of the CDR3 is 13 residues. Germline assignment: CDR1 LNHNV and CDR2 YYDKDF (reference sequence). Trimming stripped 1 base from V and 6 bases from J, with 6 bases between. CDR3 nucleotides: TGTGCCACCAGCAGAGTACTTTCCGGGGAGCTGTTTTTT. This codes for CATSRVLSGELFF.

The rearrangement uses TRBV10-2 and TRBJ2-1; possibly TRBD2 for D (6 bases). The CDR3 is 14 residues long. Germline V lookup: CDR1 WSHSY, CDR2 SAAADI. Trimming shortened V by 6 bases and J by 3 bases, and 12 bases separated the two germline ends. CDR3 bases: TGCGCCAGCAGCCGGGACTCTAGCTACAATGAGCAGTTCTTC. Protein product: CASSRDSSYNEQFF.

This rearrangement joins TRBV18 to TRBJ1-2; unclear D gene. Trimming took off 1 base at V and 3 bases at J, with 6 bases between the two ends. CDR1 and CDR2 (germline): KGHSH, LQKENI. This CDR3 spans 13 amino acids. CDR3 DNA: TGTGCCAGCTCACCACTTCAAGACTATGGCTACACCTTC. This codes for CASSPLQDYGYTF.